This TCR beta chain was retrieved from a study of cytomegalovirus exposure and HLA in healthy donors. Study outcomes and limitations: In a later analysis, TCR beta V- and J-gene trimming showed a link to a missense DCLRE1C variant.

This clone was seen just once. Its matching antigen is unknown. The PCR contained 60 Vbeta and 13 Jbeta primers. Assay used: immunoSEQ multiplex PCR; TCRdb lists only in-frame clones, some missing. This table has over 150,000 clones, 82% appearing once. This CDR3 spans 14 amino acids. Germline CDR1 SGHNT, CDR2 YYREEE (reference sequence). Between the trimmed V and J ends, which lost 0 bases and 5 bases, there was a span of 6 bases. Sample: PBMCs. This TCR was recovered from a girl between 10 and 17 years old in good health and CMV-seropositive. The chain combines TRBV5-4 with TRBJ1-6; possible D gene TRBD1, 6 bases. CDR3 DNA: TGTGCCAGCAGCTTGGACAGGGATAATTCACCCCTCCACTTT. Its translation: CASSLDRDNSPLHF.